This T cell receptor beta chain was sequenced during a study of T cells in Graves' hyperthyroidism and ophthalmopathy. It was RNA transcripts that yielded the amplified TCR beta CDR3 regions. During a first-round RT-PCR of the TCR CDR3, the HTBI primer set was used. Via MiXCR, TCRdb re-called the multiplex PCR reads, giving one row per CDR3 protein. Of nearly 600,000 distinct CDR3 sequences detected, 14% appear once; the ten largest clones hold around 7%. The V segment lost 1 base and the J segment 7 bases; nucleotides outside the gene matches: 6. The CDR3 is 15 amino acids. CDR1 MNHNS and CDR2 SASEGT come from the germline V gene. This clonotype was counted between two and nine times.

Sequenced input: blood. The clonotype was recovered from a woman between 18 and 29 years old with Graves' ophthalmopathy. The rearrangement uses TRBV6-1 and TRBJ1-5, with 8 bases aligning to TRBD1. This CDR3 reads CASSEERTGRQPQHF. CDR3 in DNA: TGTGCCAGCAGTGAAGAGCGGACAGGGAGGCAGCCCCAGCATTTT.